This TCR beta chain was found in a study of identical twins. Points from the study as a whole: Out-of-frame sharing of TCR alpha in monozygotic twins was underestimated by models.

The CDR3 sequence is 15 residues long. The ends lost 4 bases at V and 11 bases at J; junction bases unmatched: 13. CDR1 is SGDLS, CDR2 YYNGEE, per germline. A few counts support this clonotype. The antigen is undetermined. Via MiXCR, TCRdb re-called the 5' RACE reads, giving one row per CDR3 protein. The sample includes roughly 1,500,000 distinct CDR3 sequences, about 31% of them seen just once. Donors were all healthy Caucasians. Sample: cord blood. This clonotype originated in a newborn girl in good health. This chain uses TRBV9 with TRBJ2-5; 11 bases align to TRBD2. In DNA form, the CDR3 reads TGTGCCAGCAGCCAGACTAGCGGGGTACGTTGGGAGCAGTACTTC. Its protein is CASSQTSGVRWEQYF.